This is a list of T cell receptor beta chains from one sample in a study of T-cell memory formation after mild COVID-19. MiXCR was run by TCRdb on the 5' RACE reads, yielding one entry per CDR3 protein. The data hold almost 550,000 distinct CDR3 sequences, with over 20% observed a single time. The sequencing input was PBMCs or a T cell subset sorted from them (not recorded which). These TCRs come from an adult woman who had mild COVID-19 (a few samples of this study predate the infection). Cell type and time point are not known. Each CDR3 is given with its conserved first and last residue. The D gene is left open where the match is weak. Expanded clones are given a class, and other clones once, few, many or no size at all.

clone_size j_call v_call d_call cdr3_aa cdr3_nt
few TRBJ2-1 TRBV27 - CASSLLRAGFGSSSYNEQFF TGTGCCAGCAGTTTACTTCGGGCAGGGTTTGGCTCGAGCTCCTACAATGAGCAGTTCTTC
many TRBJ2-2 TRBV9 - CASSTRPTGELFF TGTGCCAGCAGCACCCGTCCCACCGGGGAGCTGTTTTTT
- TRBJ2-7 TRBV6-5 - CASSLEDSSSYEQYF TGTGCCAGCAGTTTGGAGGACAGCAGCTCCTACGAGCAGTACTTC
few TRBJ1-5 TRBV20-1 - CSAVRTGHGNQPQHF TGCAGTGCTGTAAGAACGGGACACGGCAATCAGCCCCAGCATTTT
once TRBJ1-2 TRBV29-1 TRBD1 CSVSGQTNYGYTF TGCAGCGTTTCGGGACAGACCAACTATGGCTACACCTTC
many TRBJ2-4 TRBV6-2/TRBV6-3 - CASSQLGAKNIQYF TGTGCCAGCAGTCAACTAGGGGCCAAAAACATTCAGTACTTC
- TRBJ1-1 TRBV29-1 TRBD1 CSVEGQGAGNTEAFF TGCAGCGTAGAAGGGCAGGGGGCAGGGAACACTGAAGCTTTCTTT
few TRBJ2-7 TRBV7-2 - CASSLGGGGSYEQYF TGTGCCAGCAGCTTAGGGGGAGGAGGGTCCTACGAGCAGTACTTC
many TRBJ2-7 TRBV6-1 - CASSEVAGDFNEQYF TGTGCCAGCAGTGAAGTGGCCGGGGATTTCAACGAGCAGTACTTC
many TRBJ2-5 TRBV20-1 - CSAISGKETQYF TGCAGTGCTATATCCGGGAAAGAGACCCAGTACTTC
- TRBJ1-1 TRBV5-1 TRBD1 CASSLHRNRGSNTEAFF TGCGCCAGCAGCTTGCACCGGAACAGGGGTTCGAACACTGAAGCTTTCTTT
- TRBJ1-2 TRBV28 TRBD1 CASSIGQGAIYGYTF TGTGCCAGCAGTATTGGACAGGGGGCGATCTATGGCTACACCTTC
- TRBJ2-5 TRBV12-3/TRBV12-4 TRBD2 CASSPRTSGLQETQYF TGTGCCAGCAGTCCCAGGACTAGCGGCCTCCAAGAGACCCAGTACTTC
- TRBJ2-5 TRBV7-8 TRBD2 CASSLAWASGEETQYF TGTGCCAGCAGCTTAGCGTGGGCTAGCGGGGAAGAGACCCAGTACTTC
many TRBJ2-1 TRBV12-3/TRBV12-4 - CASSRDRVNEQFF TGTGCCAGCAGTCGGGACCGGGTCAATGAGCAGTTCTTC
- TRBJ2-6 TRBV29-1 TRBD1 CSVPGDRAGANVLTF TGCAGCGTCCCCGGCGACAGGGCTGGGGCCAACGTCCTGACTTTC
few TRBJ1-1 TRBV25-1 - CASSEWTEVGTEAFF TGTGCCAGCAGTGAGTGGACGGAGGTGGGCACTGAAGCTTTCTTT
- TRBJ2-1 TRBV7-3 - CASSPQDGHNEQFF TGTGCCAGCAGCCCCCAGGACGGACACAATGAGCAGTTCTTC
- TRBJ2-7 TRBV20-1 - CSAIDALGAYEQYF TGCAGTGCTATTGATGCCTTGGGAGCCTACGAGCAGTACTTC
- TRBJ1-5 TRBV7-2 - CASSVGQFNQPQHF TGTGCCAGCAGCGTAGGACAGTTCAATCAGCCCCAGCATTTT
- TRBJ2-1 TRBV5-1 TRBD2 CASSLGTSGGAYGEQFF TGCGCCAGCAGCCTCGGGACTAGCGGGGGGGCCTATGGTGAGCAGTTCTTC
- TRBJ2-7 TRBV4-1 - CASSQYLRDNLEQYF TGCGCCAGCAGCCAATACCTCCGGGACAACCTCGAGCAGTACTTC
few TRBJ2-2 TRBV7-9 - CASSLSGRGGELFF TGTGCCAGCAGCTTATCCGGGAGAGGCGGGGAGCTGTTTTTT
- TRBJ2-1 TRBV7-9 - CASSPTYPSYNEQFF TGTGCCAGCAGCCCGACTTATCCCTCCTACAATGAGCAGTTCTTC
- TRBJ1-2 TRBV27 TRBD1 CARQEQGIYGYTF TGTGCCAGGCAGGAACAGGGGATCTATGGCTACACCTTC
- TRBJ2-2 TRBV7-2 - CASSSNGYGELFF TGTGCCAGCAGCTCCAACGGGTACGGGGAGCTGTTTTTT
- TRBJ1-1 TRBV3-1 - CASSQVLRADTEAFF TGTGCCAGCAGCCAAGTTCTCAGGGCGGACACTGAAGCTTTCTTT